This is a list of T cell receptor beta chains from one sample in a study of T cell changes during pregnancy in multiple sclerosis. Repertoires were generated with immunoSEQ multiplex PCR, while TCRdb's copy carries only in-frame clones and drops some. The data hold 40,000 to 55,000 clones, with 94% observed a single time. The sequences come from CD8+ T cells from peripheral blood mononuclear cells, collected in the first trimester of pregnancy. These receptors all come from a female donor with multiple sclerosis, enrolled in a pregnancy study. Both conserved end residues are part of each CDR3. The D gene is left open where the match is weak. Expanded clones get a size class; other rows say once, few or many, or leave the size out.

TRBJ2-7 NA NA TRBV9 CASSRRAETYEQYF TGTGCCAGCAGCCGGAGGGCGGAAACCTACGAGCAGTACTTC
TRBJ1-5 NA TRBD1 TRBV15 CATSRETGGSNQPQHF TGTGCCACCAGCAGAGAAACAGGGGGGAGCAATCAGCCCCAGCATTTT
TRBJ2-7 NA NA TRBV27 CASSLGQGTYEQYF TGTGCCAGCAGTTTGGGGCAGGGAACCTACGAGCAGTACTTC
TRBJ2-2 once NA TRBV9 CASQPGSNTGELFF TGTGCCAGCCAACCAGGGTCGAACACCGGGGAGCTGTTTTTT
TRBJ2-1 NA TRBD2 TRBV4-1 CASSRIAGSSYNEQFF TGCGCCAGCAGCCGAATAGCGGGTAGCTCCTACAATGAGCAGTTCTTC
TRBJ2-1 medium-sized TRBD1 TRBV7-9 CASSSRDRGSVEQFF TGTGCCAGCAGCAGCCGGGACAGGGGTTCGGTTGAGCAGTTCTTC
TRBJ1-5 NA NA TRBV28 CASSSSRYSNQPQHF TGTGCCAGCAGTTCCTCCCGCTATAGCAATCAGCCCCAGCATTTT
TRBJ1-5 NA TRBD1 TRBV2 CASRQGQGRNQPQHF TGTGCCAGCAGACAAGGACAGGGGAGGAATCAGCCCCAGCATTTT
TRBJ2-1 NA NA TRBV7-3 CASSPSGFSSYNEQFF TGTGCCAGCAGCCCGTCAGGGTTCAGCTCCTACAATGAGCAGTTCTTC
TRBJ2-3 NA TRBD2 TRBV10-3 CAIGRALTDTQYF TGTGCCATCGGGAGGGCCCTAACAGATACGCAGTATTTT
TRBJ1-1 medium-sized TRBD1 TRBV7-9 CASSSTGTGAFF TGTGCCAGCAGCTCAACCGGGACAGGGGCTTTCTTT